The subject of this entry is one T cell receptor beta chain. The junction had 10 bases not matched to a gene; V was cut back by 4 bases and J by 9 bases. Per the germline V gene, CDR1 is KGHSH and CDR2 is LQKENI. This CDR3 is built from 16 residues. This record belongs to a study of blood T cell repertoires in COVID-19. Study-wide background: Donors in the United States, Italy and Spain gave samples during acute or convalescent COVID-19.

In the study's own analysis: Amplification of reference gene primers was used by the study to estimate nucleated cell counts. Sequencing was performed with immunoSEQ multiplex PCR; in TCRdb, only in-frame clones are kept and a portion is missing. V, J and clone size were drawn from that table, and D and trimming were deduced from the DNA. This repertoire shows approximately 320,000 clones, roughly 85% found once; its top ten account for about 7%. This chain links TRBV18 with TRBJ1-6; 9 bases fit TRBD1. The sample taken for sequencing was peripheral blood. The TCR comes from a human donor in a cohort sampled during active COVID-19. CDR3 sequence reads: CASSQTPGQGSSPLHF. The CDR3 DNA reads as TGTGCCAGCTCACAGACCCCGGGACAGGGAAGTTCACCCCTCCACTTT.